The 8 T cell receptor beta chains presented below share a single source sample, sequenced in a study of cytomegalovirus exposure and HLA in healthy donors. The PCR ran on 60 Vbeta and 13 Jbeta primers. Only in-frame clones appear in the TCRdb table, and some are missing; sequencing was by immunoSEQ multiplex PCR. The table has 95,000 to 150,000 clones, over 70% seen once. Specimen: PBMCs. All receptors derive from a man between 18 and 35 years old in good health and CMV-seropositive.

The chain carries TRBV6-4 and TRBJ2-3; D may be TRBD2 (6 bases). The CDR3 runs 15 residues. V gave up 0 bases and J gave up 0 bases, with 7 bases separating them. The germline V gene has CDR1 MRHNA and CDR2 SNTAGT. The CDR3 nucleotides are TGTGCCAGCAGTGACTCCGGGACTAGCACAGATACGCAGTATTTT. Amino acid sequence: CASSDSGTSTDTQYF.

To note about this clone: The junction departs from germline at one end; a sequencing error may be responsible. J is TRBJ2-1 and V is TRBV7-7, with a weak D call TRBD2 (5 bases). Germline V lookup: CDR1 SSHAT, CDR2 FNYEAQ (reference sequence). The CDR3 has 13 residues. DNA for the CDR3: TGTGCTAGCAGCGTCGGGAAGATCCATGAGCAGTTCTTC. It encodes CASSVGKIHEQFF. Together with reference TRBV7-7 and TRBJ2-1, the CDR3 gives the full variable domain: GAGVSQSPRYKVTKRGQDVTLRCDPISSHATLYWYQQALGQGPEFLTYFNYEAQPDKSGLPSDRFSAERPEGSISTLTIQRTEQRDSAMYRCASSVGKIHEQFFGPGTRLTVL.

V and J are TRBV19 and TRBJ1-1; 7 nucleotides match TRBD1. Germline assignment: CDR1 LNHDA and CDR2 SQIVND (reference sequence). CDR3 length: 14 residues. V was pared by 2 bases and J by 2 bases, with 2 bases of the junction left unmatched. CDR3: CASSIQGGNTEAFF. The CDR3 DNA reads TGTGCCAGTAGTATACAAGGGGGCAACACTGAAGCTTTCTTT. The variable domain in full, with the rest retrieved from reference TRBV19 and TRBJ1-1, is DGGITQSPKYLFRKEGQNVTLSCEQNLNHDAMYWYRQDPGQGLRLIYYSQIVNDFQKGDIAEGYSVSREKKESFPLTVTSAQKNPTAFYLCASSIQGGNTEAFFGQGTRLTVV.

The J gene is TRBJ1-1, the V gene TRBV7-9; D ambiguous. Germline V gives CDR1 SEHNR, CDR2 FQNEAQ (reference sequence). The length of the CDR3 is 15 residues. V gave up 2 bases and J gave up 0 bases, with 10 bases separating them. The CDR3 sequence is CASSLRDTMNTEAFF. The CDR3 DNA sequence: TGTGCCAGCAGCTTACGGGATACCATGAACACTGAAGCTTTCTTT.

This chain uses TRBV15 with TRBJ2-7; 15 bases map to TRBD2. Germline CDR1 reads LNHNV; CDR2 reads YYDKDF (reference sequence). CDR3 length: 17 amino acids. The V gene end was trimmed by 7 bases and the J gene end by 0 bases; junction bases not matched to a gene: 7. CDR3 protein: CATTGTSGGLSSYEQYF. The CDR3 DNA follows: TGTGCCACCACCGGGACTAGCGGGGGGCTCAGCTCCTACGAGCAGTACTTC. The variable domain in full, completed from reference TRBV15 and TRBJ2-7, reads DAMVIQNPRYQVTQFGKPVTLSCSQTLNHNVMYWYQQKSSQAPKLLFHYYDKDFNNEADTPDNFQSRRPNTSFCFLDIRSPGLGDTAMYLCATTGTSGGLSSYEQYFGPGTRLTVT.

The rearrangement uses TRBV29-1 and TRBJ2-3; D gene unclear. V dropped 1 base and J dropped 7 bases, with 9 bases sitting between them. CDR3 length equals 12 residues. The germline CDR1 and CDR2 sequences are SQVTM and ANQGSEA. CDR3 amino acids: CSVEGFQYTQYF. DNA of the CDR3: TGCAGCGTTGAAGGCTTTCAGTATACGCAGTATTTT.

The chain recombines TRBV6-6 with TRBJ2-7; D is possibly TRBD1 (7 bases). The germline V gene has CDR1 MNHNY and CDR2 SVGAGI (reference sequence). V was cut by 3 bases and J by 3 bases, with 9 bases left in between. The CDR3 totals 13 residues. The CDR3, as DNA: TGTGCCAGCAGTTATCAGGGGGGCTACGAGCAGTACTTC. Translating it yields CASSYQGGYEQYF.

The chain is built from TRBV27 and TRBJ2-1; perhaps TRBD1 as D (6 bases). Germline V gene sequence: CDR1 MNHEY, CDR2 SMNVEV (reference sequence). The V end was cut by 3 bases, the J end by 0 bases, with 12 bases between. The CDR3 loop spans 16 amino acids. The CDR3 nucleotides read TGTGCCAGCAGTTTGCAGGGGCAAAGCTCCTACAATGAGCAGTTCTTC. Translated: CASSLQGQSSYNEQFF.